The T cell receptor (beta chain) under discussion was sequenced for a study of T-cell reconstitution after alpha-beta-depleted transplantation in children. Whole-study findings and limits: Once a year had passed after transplant, T-cell counts and diversity came mostly from newly produced T cells.

Regarding this clonotype: Its target is unknown.

Unique molecular identifiers were built into the TCRbeta library. TCRdb processed the PCR reads anew with MiXCR; each CDR3 protein has one entry. The data contain some 600,000 distinct CDR3 sequences, approximately 12% of them singletons. Trimming took off 3 bases at V and 2 bases at J, with 14 bases between the two ends. This CDR3 has 15 amino acids. Germline V gene sequence: CDR1 SGHDT, CDR2 YYEEEE. Sequences were derived from PBMCs, mostly from graft donor cells, sampled 360 days after TCRalphabeta/CD19-depleted stem cell transplant. The TCR was taken from a male patient younger than 18 who had a stem cell transplant for acute myeloid leukemia, so the T cells may come from the graft donor. The chain joins TRBV5-6 to TRBJ2-5, with TRBD2 as a possible D gene (6 bases). The CDR3 spells CASSSGDLLQETQYF. In DNA form, the CDR3 reads TGTGCCAGCAGCTCGGGGGACCTCCTTCAAGAGACCCAGTACTTC. Combining the CDR3 with reference TRBV5-6 and TRBJ2-5 gives the whole variable domain DAGVTQSPTHLIKTRGQQVTLRCSPKSGHDTVSWYQQALGQGPQFIFQYYEEEERQRGNFPDRFSGHQFPNYSSELNVNALLLGDSALYLCASSSGDLLQETQYFGPGTRLLVL.